This T cell receptor beta chain was found in a study of T cell responses to AZD1222 COVID-19 vaccine. Note on this clone: Its antigen remains unknown.

This table comes from immunoSEQ multiplex PCR, and its TCRdb copy is limited to in-frame clones, with some not included. The data show 200,000 or so clones, roughly 92% seen once. The CDR3 has 15 residues. CDR1 and CDR2 from the germline V gene are MDHEN and SYDVKM. Trimming shortened V by 2 bases and J by 6 bases, and 11 bases separated the two germline ends. Study conclusions and caveats: Regions left unmutated in variants are reportedly the target of nearly half of spike-specific TCRs.

Sample: peripheral blood, taken on day 0 of AZD1222 vaccination. The V gene is TRBV28, the J gene TRBJ1-6; D unresolved. The receptor's source is an adult in good health. CDR3 DNA: TGTGCCAGCAGTTTAGTGAACAGAGTTAATTCACCCCTCCACTTT. Its protein product is CASSLVNRVNSPLHF.